What follows are 24 T cell receptor beta chains derived from one specimen sequenced in a study of T cells in Graves' hyperthyroidism and ophthalmopathy. Authors of the study amplified TCR beta CDR3 regions from RNA transcripts. Using the HTBI primer set, a first-round RT-PCR was run on the TCR CDR3. TCRdb passed the multiplex PCR reads through MiXCR, listing each CDR3 protein once. This table holds around 350,000 distinct CDR3 sequences, 13% to 15% found once. Material: blood. The receptors were gathered from a woman aged 55-70 years with Graves' ophthalmopathy.

The sample holds a few counts of this clonotype. The rearrangement uses TRBV9 and TRBJ2-5, with D perhaps TRBD1 (5 bases). Per the germline V gene, CDR1 is SGDLS and CDR2 is YYNGEE. The CDR3 is 15 amino acids. V was trimmed by 0 bases and J by 3 bases, leaving 12 bases between them. CDR3 DNA sequence: TGTGCCAGCAGCGTAGCCCCGACAGTAGAAGAGACCCAGTACTTC. This sequence encodes CASSVAPTVEETQYF.

This clonotype was picked up a small number of times. Here the CDR3 DNA reads TGCGCCAACCCTAGAAGGAATGAAAAACTGTTTTTT. It yields the protein CANPRRNEKLFF. The V call is TRBV10-1, the J call TRBJ1-4; D gene unclear. V lost 10 bases to trimming and J lost 5 bases, with 11 bases between them. This CDR3 region has 12 residues. CDR1 is WNHNN, CDR2 SYGVQD, per germline (reference sequence).

The chain has TRBV27 and TRBJ1-5; unclear D gene. The germline V gene encodes CDR1 MNHEY and CDR2 SMNVEV (reference sequence). V was trimmed by 6 bases and J by 6 bases, leaving 15 bases between them. CDR3 length: 14 residues. The CDR3 reads CASRPRSGVQPQHF. The CDR3 coding sequence is TGTGCCAGCAGACCCCGGTCGGGTGTTCAGCCCCAGCATTTT.

This chain connects TRBV9 to TRBJ2-7; 7 bases fit TRBD2. The junction had 8 bases not matched to a gene; V was cut back by 0 bases and J by 5 bases. The CDR3 spans 15 residues. The germline gives CDR1 SGDLS, CDR2 YYNGEE. The DNA of the CDR3 is TGTGCCAGCAGCGTAGGCCCCCGGACTAGTGACGAGCAGTACTTC. Protein sequence: CASSVGPRTSDEQYF.

The chain employs TRBV30 and TRBJ1-3; D gene unclear. The length of the CDR3 is 15 residues. Germline V gene data show CDR1 as GTSNPN and CDR2 as SVGIG (reference sequence). The V end lost 5 bases, the J end lost 4 bases, and 18 bases lay between the germline ends. The CDR3 loop reads CAWHPPGVGGNTIYF. In DNA, the CDR3 is TGTGCCTGGCACCCCCCCGGGGTAGGAGGAAACACCATATATTTT.

The genes are TRBV6-1 and TRBJ2-4, with 7 positions matching TRBD2. The CDR3 extends over 14 amino acids. The V gene end was trimmed by 7 bases and the J gene end by 6 bases; junction bases not matched to a gene: 9. Germline V gene sequence: CDR1 MNHNS, CDR2 SASEGT. CDR3 residues: CASTPSGGVNIQYF. The CDR3 nucleotides are TGTGCCAGCACCCCCTCGGGGGGAGTAAACATTCAGTACTTC.

The table lists this clonotype with a few counts. The chain is built from TRBV7-9 and TRBJ2-7; 15 bases are a match to TRBD2. V shed 8 bases, J shed 2 bases, and the junction held 13 bases outside the gene matches. CDR3 size: 18 residues. CDR1 SEHNR and CDR2 FQNEAQ come from the germline V gene (reference sequence). CDR3 nucleotides: TGTGCCAGCTCACTACGGACTAGCGGGAGGGCCGGAGCCTACGAGCAGTACTTC. It is translated as CASSLRTSGRAGAYEQYF.

The chain recombines TRBV12-3 or TRBV12-4 with TRBJ2-1; 8 positions agree with TRBD2. J lost 0 bases, V lost 5 bases, and 3 bases had no gene match. The CDR3 sequence is 15 residues long. CDR3 sequence reads: CASSVLAASYNEQFF. DNA for the CDR3: TGTGCCAGCAGTGTACTAGCGGCCTCCTACAATGAGCAGTTCTTC.

This clonotype was picked up many times. The J gene is TRBJ2-1, the V gene TRBV24-1, with unresolved D. This CDR3 region has 15 residues. The V gene lost 1 base and the J gene lost 0 bases, with 6 bases spanning the gap. Germline V lookup: CDR1 KGHDR, CDR2 SFDVKD. The CDR3 coding sequence is TGTGCCACCAGTGATTTCCTCAGCTCCTACAATGAGCAGTTCTTC. This codes for CATSDFLSSYNEQFF.

V and J are TRBV20-1 and TRBJ1-1; D is perhaps TRBD1 (5 bases). CDR1 DFQATT and CDR2 SNEGSKA come from the germline V gene (reference sequence). V was shortened by 7 bases and J by 5 bases, with 14 bases between the two germline ends. The CDR3 has 12 amino acids. This CDR3 reads CSGSVGPTEAFF. In DNA, the CDR3 is TGCAGTGGATCAGTGGGGCCGACTGAAGCTTTCTTT.

This clonotype was found many times. The chain links TRBV27 to TRBJ2-7; a possible D gene is TRBD1 (5 bases). This CDR3 is built from 14 residues. From germline, CDR1 is MNHEY and CDR2 SMNVEV (reference sequence). V gave up 6 bases and J gave up 0 bases, with 12 bases separating them. CDR3 residues: CASSPRGTSYEQYF. The CDR3 DNA follows: TGTGCCAGCAGCCCTAGGGGAACCTCCTACGAGCAGTACTTC.

This clonotype has a handful of counts. The chain uses TRBV29-1 and TRBJ1-1, with D unclear. V was trimmed by 7 bases and J by 4 bases, leaving 13 bases between them. The CDR3 extends over 12 amino acids. The V gene's germline CDR1 is SQVTM and CDR2 ANQGSEA. The CDR3 sequence is CSAPGPGTEAFF. The DNA of the CDR3 is TGCAGCGCCCCCGGACCGGGCACTGAAGCTTTCTTT.

This clonotype was detected a few times. The chain combines TRBV20-1 with TRBJ1-6, with TRBD1 as a possible D gene (5 bases). Germline assignment: CDR1 DFQATT and CDR2 SNEGSKA (reference sequence). The CDR3 length is 14 residues. Trimming left V 3 bases short and J 5 bases short, with 11 bases between. The CDR3 spells CSASSDRDNSPLHF. The CDR3 DNA sequence: TGCAGTGCTAGTTCTGACAGAGATAATTCACCCCTCCACTTT.

The chain employs TRBV2 and TRBJ1-4; 9 bases are shared with TRBD1. The CDR3 loop spans 15 amino acids. The trim removed 8 bases at V and 6 bases at J, leaving 10 bases unmatched. The germline gives CDR1 SNHLY, CDR2 FYNNEI. The CDR3 loop is CASRMGTGRDEKLFF. In nucleotides, the CDR3 is TGTGCCAGCCGTATGGGGACAGGGCGTGATGAAAAACTGTTTTTT.

The V and J genes are TRBV20-1 and TRBJ2-2; possible D gene TRBD1, 5 bases. V was cut by 3 bases and J by 1 base, with 24 bases left in between. The CDR3 has 19 residues. Germline CDR1 DFQATT, CDR2 SNEGSKA (reference sequence). The CDR3 sequence is CSASGWAKGESLNTGELFF. CDR3 coding DNA: TGCAGTGCTAGCGGCTGGGCTAAAGGGGAATCCTTGAACACCGGGGAGCTGTTTTTT.

The rearrangement joins TRBV6-1 to TRBJ2-3; TRBD2 matches at 7 bases. Germline CDR1 is MNHNS and CDR2 is SASEGT. There are 15 residues in the CDR3. J gave up 2 bases and V 2 bases, and 4 bases lay outside the gene matches. The CDR3 loop is CASSERAGATDTQYF. The CDR3 nucleotides read TGTGCCAGCAGTGAAAGGGCGGGAGCCACAGATACGCAGTATTTT.

This clonotype was seen repeatedly, ten times or more. This chain joins TRBV29-1 and TRBJ2-7; 9 positions agree with TRBD1. The CDR3 consists of 15 residues. CDR1 and CDR2 (germline): SQVTM, ANQGSEA. The V gene end was trimmed by 2 bases and the J gene end by 3 bases; junction bases not matched to a gene: 8. In nucleotides, the CDR3 is TGCAGCGTTGAAAGTGGACAGGGGAACGACTACGAGCAGTACTTC. Translation: CSVESGQGNDYEQYF.

This clonotype was seen at least ten times. The chain carries TRBV5-1 and TRBJ2-3; the D call may be TRBD1 or TRBD2 (5 bases each). V was trimmed by 4 bases and J by 1 base, leaving 16 bases between them. The CDR3 has 16 residues. The germline V gene encodes CDR1 SGHRS and CDR2 YFSETQ. CDR3: CASSTGTLFGTDTQYF. CDR3 DNA sequence: TGCGCCAGCAGCACCGGGACGTTGTTTGGCACAGATACGCAGTATTTT. The entire variable domain, with the rest obtained from reference TRBV5-1 and TRBJ2-3, is as follows: KAGVTQTPRYLIKTRGQQVTLSCSPISGHRSVSWYQQTPGQGLQFLFEYFSETQRNKGNFPGRFSGRQFSNSRSEMNVSTLELGDSALYLCASSTGTLFGTDTQYFGPGTRLTVL.

This clonotype was picked up many times. The chain is built from TRBV20-1 and TRBJ2-1, with 11 positions matching TRBD2. After removal of 3 bases from V and 8 bases from J, the junction contained 3 bases not matched to a gene. The germline V gene has CDR1 DFQATT and CDR2 SNEGSKA (reference sequence). The CDR3 loop spans 13 amino acids. DNA of the CDR3: TGCAGTGCTAGGCTAGCGGGAGGAGATGAGCAGTTCTTC. This encodes CSARLAGGDEQFF.

The rearrangement joins TRBV18 to TRBJ2-7; 7 nucleotides agree with TRBD1. The germline CDR1 and CDR2 sequences are KGHSH and LQKENI. This CDR3 is built from 14 residues. V gave up 5 bases and J gave up 2 bases; unmatched junction bases: 6. The CDR3 sequence is CASSVKDRTYEQYF. CDR3 coding DNA: TGTGCCAGCTCAGTCAAGGACAGGACCTACGAGCAGTACTTC. The full variable domain, completed using reference TRBV18 and TRBJ2-7, is NAGVMQNPRHLVRRRGQEARLRCSPMKGHSHVYWYRQLPEEGLKFMVYLQKENIIDESGMPKERFSAEFPKEGPSILRIQQVVRGDSAAYFCASSVKDRTYEQYFGPGTRLTVT.

V and J are TRBV27 and TRBJ2-7; 9 bases fit TRBD2. The CDR3 is 14 residues long. Germline V gives CDR1 MNHEY, CDR2 SMNVEV (reference sequence). V lost 6 bases and J lost 2; bases outside the gene matches: 5. This CDR3 is CASRGGLAPYEQYF. The CDR3 DNA reads TGTGCCAGCAGGGGGGGACTAGCCCCCTACGAGCAGTACTTC.

This clonotype was seen only once. The chain joins TRBV6-1 to TRBJ2-7; possibly TRBD1 or TRBD2 for D (5 bases each). The V end lost 4 bases, the J end lost 3 bases, and 10 bases lay between the germline ends. The CDR3 runs 13 residues. Germline V lookup: CDR1 MNHNS, CDR2 SASEGT. Here the CDR3 reads CASSGGVRYEQYF. Written as DNA, the CDR3 is TGTGCCAGCAGTGGAGGGGTCCGCTACGAGCAGTACTTC.

The rearrangement links TRBV20-1 to TRBJ2-1; unclear D gene. CDR1 is DFQATT, CDR2 SNEGSKA, per germline (reference sequence). This CDR3 has 14 residues. The V end lost 6 bases, the J end lost 9 bases, and 21 bases lay between the germline ends. CDR3 residues: CSASTPKGVSEQFF. The CDR3 nucleotides are TGCAGTGCATCCACTCCAAAGGGCGTCAGTGAGCAGTTCTTC.

The sample holds a few counts of this clonotype. This sequence joins TRBV2 and TRBJ2-7; D is perhaps TRBD2 (6 bases). CDR3 length: 15 amino acids. The germline V gene has CDR1 SNHLY and CDR2 FYNNEI. Trimming pared 1 base from V and 0 bases from J, leaving 10 bases between. CDR3 protein: CASSEGGGISYEQYF. For the CDR3, the DNA is TGTGCCAGCAGTGAAGGGGGAGGTATCTCCTACGAGCAGTACTTC.